What follows is one T cell receptor beta chain and its context. V lost 6 bases and J lost 3; bases outside the gene matches: 7. Germline values: CDR1 MNHEY, CDR2 SVGAGI. The CDR3 totals 15 residues. This entry comes from a study of blood T cell repertoires in COVID-19. Looking at the study overall: The United States, Italy and Spain provided the acute and convalescent COVID-19 samples.

Recruits, aged roughly 18 to 95 years, lived in 20 to 30 US areas. Participants' reported clinical history set cohort assignment. Generated by immunoSEQ multiplex PCR, the TCRdb table keeps only in-frame clones and is missing some. There are around 290,000 clones in the sample; roughly 86% occur only once, and approximately 2.4% lies in the top ten. V usage is TRBV6-5 and J usage is TRBJ2-7, with TRBD2 matching over 11 bases. Material: PBMCs or T cells enriched from blood (not recorded which). The TCR originated in a woman younger than 30 who had recovered from COVID-19. The CDR3 sequence is CASRSGTSGIYEQYF. The CDR3 nucleotides are TGTGCCAGCAGGTCCGGGACTAGCGGTATCTACGAGCAGTACTTC.